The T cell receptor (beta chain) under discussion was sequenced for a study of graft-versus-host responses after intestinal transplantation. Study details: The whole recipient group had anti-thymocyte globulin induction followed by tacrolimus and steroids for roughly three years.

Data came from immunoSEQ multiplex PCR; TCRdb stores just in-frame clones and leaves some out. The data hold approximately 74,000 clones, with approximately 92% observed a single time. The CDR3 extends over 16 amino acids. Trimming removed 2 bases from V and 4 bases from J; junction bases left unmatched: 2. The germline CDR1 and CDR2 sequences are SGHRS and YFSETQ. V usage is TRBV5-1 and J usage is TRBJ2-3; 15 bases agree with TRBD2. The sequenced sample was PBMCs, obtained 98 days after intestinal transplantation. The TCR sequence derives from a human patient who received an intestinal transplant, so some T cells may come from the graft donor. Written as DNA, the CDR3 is TGCGCCAGCAGCTTCGGACTAGCGGGAGGGGCAGATACGCAGTATTTT. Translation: CASSFGLAGGADTQYF.